Here is one T cell receptor (beta chain) with its context. The record originates from a study of blood T cell repertoires in COVID-19. Study-wide context: COVID-19 samples collected from the United States, Italy and Spain covered acute and convalescent phases.

Original analysis: Reference gene primer amplification gave nucleated cell count estimates. Clones were sequenced by immunoSEQ multiplex PCR, and TCRdb holds only the in-frame ones, with some missing. For V, J and clone size, that table is used; D and trimming come from the DNA. The sample has nearly 350,000 clones; roughly 87% are singletons. The CDR3 has 20 amino acids. Trimming took off 3 bases at V and 4 bases at J, with 28 bases between the two ends. Germline V CDR1 and CDR2: SGHVS, FQNEAQ. Adults between about 18 and 89 years of age took part from approximately 24 US areas. V gene TRBV7-8 combines with J gene TRBJ1-5; TRBD1 might be the D (6 bases). Sequenced sample: PBMCs or T cells enriched from blood (not recorded which). The TCR sequence derives from a woman aged 30 to 39 who had recovered from COVID-19. The CDR3 DNA sequence: TGTGCCAGCAGCTTGGAGGAGACCATAGGGCGGGGGCAGACTAATCAGCCCCAGCATTTT. This sequence encodes CASSLEETIGRGQTNQPQHF. Complete variable domain (other parts from reference TRBV7-8 and TRBJ1-5): GAGVSQSPRYKVAKRGQDVALRCDPISGHVSLFWYQQALGQGPEFLTYFQNEAQLDKSGLPSDRFFAERPEGSVSTLKIQRTQQEDSAVYLCASSLEETIGRGQTNQPQHFGDGTRLSIL.